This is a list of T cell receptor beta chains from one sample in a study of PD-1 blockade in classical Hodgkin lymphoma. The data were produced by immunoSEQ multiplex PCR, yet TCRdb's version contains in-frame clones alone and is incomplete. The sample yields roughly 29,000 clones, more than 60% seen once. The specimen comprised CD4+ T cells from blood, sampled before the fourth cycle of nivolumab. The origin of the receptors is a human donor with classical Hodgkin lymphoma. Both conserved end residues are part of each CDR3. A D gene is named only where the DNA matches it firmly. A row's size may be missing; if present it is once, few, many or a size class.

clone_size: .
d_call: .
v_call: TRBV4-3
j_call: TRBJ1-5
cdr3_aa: CASTQDQGLEPQHF
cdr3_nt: TGCGCCAGCACCCAGGACCAGGGATTGGAGCCCCAGCATTTT

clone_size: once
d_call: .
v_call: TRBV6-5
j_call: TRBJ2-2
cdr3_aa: CASSGAEGGELFF
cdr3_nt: TGTGCCAGCAGCGGGGCCGAAGGCGGGGAGCTGTTTTTT

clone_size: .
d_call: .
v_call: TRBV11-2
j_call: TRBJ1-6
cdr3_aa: CASSRGVSSSYNSPLHF
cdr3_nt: TGTGCCAGCAGCCGCGGAGTTTCGAGCTCCTATAATTCACCCCTCCACTTT

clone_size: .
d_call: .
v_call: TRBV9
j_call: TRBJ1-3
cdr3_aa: CASSIHSVNSGNTIYF
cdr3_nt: TGTGCCAGCAGCATCCACAGCGTCAACTCTGGAAACACCATATATTTT

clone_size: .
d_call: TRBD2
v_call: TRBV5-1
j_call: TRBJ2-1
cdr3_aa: CASSLLNPGLAGTRQFF
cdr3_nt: TGCGCCAGCAGCCTGTTAAATCCGGGACTAGCGGGGACGCGGCAGTTCTTC

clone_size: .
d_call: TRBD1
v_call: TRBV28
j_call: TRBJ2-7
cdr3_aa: CASSGQGAQGYEQYF
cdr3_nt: TGTGCCAGCAGCGGCCAGGGGGCGCAGGGCTACGAGCAGTACTTC

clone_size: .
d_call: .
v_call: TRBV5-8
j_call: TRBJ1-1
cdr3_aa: CASSLLRGYMNTEAFF
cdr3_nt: TGTGCCAGCAGCTTGTTAAGGGGGTACATGAACACTGAAGCTTTCTTT

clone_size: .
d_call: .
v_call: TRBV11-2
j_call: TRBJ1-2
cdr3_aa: CASSSRAGDGYTF
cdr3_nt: TGTGCCAGCAGCTCTAGGGCAGGGGATGGCTACACCTTC

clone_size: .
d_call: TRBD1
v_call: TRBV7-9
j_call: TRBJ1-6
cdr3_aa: CASSLGGTDNSPLHF
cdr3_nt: TGTGCCAGCAGCTTAGGTGGGACAGATAATTCACCCCTCCACTTT

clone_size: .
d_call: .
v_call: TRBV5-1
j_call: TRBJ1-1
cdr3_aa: CASRSGLNTEAFF
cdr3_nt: TGCGCCAGCAGGTCCGGGTTAAACACTGAAGCTTTCTTT

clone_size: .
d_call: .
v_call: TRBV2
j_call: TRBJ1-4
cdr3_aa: CASLASFRPFF
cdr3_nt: TGTGCCAGCTTAGCCTCTTTCCGCCCGTTTTTT

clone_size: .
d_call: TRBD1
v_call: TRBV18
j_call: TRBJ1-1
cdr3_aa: CASSPTGGTEAFF
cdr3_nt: TGTGCCAGCTCACCAACAGGGGGCACTGAAGCTTTCTTT

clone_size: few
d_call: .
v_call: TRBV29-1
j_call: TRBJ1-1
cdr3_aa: CSVKSNTEAFF
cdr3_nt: TGCAGCGTGAAGTCGAACACTGAAGCTTTCTTT

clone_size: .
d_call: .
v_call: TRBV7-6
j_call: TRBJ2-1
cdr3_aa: CASSRSRAARSYNEQFF
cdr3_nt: TGTGCCAGCAGCAGGTCTAGGGCCGCGCGCTCCTACAATGAGCAGTTCTTC

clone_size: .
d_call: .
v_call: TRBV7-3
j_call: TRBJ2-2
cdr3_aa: CASSLRGSDTGELFF
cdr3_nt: TGTGCCAGCAGCTTAAGGGGCAGTGACACCGGGGAGCTGTTTTTT

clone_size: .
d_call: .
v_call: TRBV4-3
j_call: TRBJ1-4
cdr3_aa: CASSQDDSARRDNNEKLFF
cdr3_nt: TGCGCCAGCAGCCAAGATGATTCGGCGAGAAGGGATAACAATGAAAAACTGTTTTTT